A selection of T cell receptor beta chains follows, all from one sample in a study of CD8 T cells in Susac syndrome. From the immunoSEQ multiplex PCR reads, TCRdb called clonotypes with MiXCR, one entry per CDR3 protein. The repertoire holds about 180,000 distinct CDR3 sequences, with around 96% as singletons. Sequencing input: CD4+ T cells from PBMCs. The receptors come from a human donor with Susac syndrome. CDR3s include the opening cysteine and the closing phenylalanine or tryptophan. Each record gives: J gene, D gene, clone size, V gene, CDR3 DNA, CDR3 protein. A D gene is named only where the DNA matches it firmly. Not every row has a clone size; where given, it reads once, few, many or a size class.

J: TRBJ2-5; D: -; size: -; V: TRBV9; DNA: TGTGCCAGCAGCGTAGTCCTAGAGACCCAGTACTTC; CDR3: CASSVVLETQYF
J: TRBJ1-2; D: -; size: -; V: TRBV7-8; DNA: TGTGCCAGCAGCGGCCAGGGTAGGGGCTACACCTTC; CDR3: CASSGQGRGYTF
J: TRBJ1-5; D: -; size: -; V: TRBV27; DNA: TGTGCCAGCAGTGTAAAGCGGAATAGCAATCAGCCCCAGCATTTT; CDR3: CASSVKRNSNQPQHF
J: TRBJ2-5; D: TRBD2; size: few; V: TRBV11-2; DNA: TGTGCCAGCAGCTTAGATCCTGGGACTAGCGCCCAGTACTTC; CDR3: CASSLDPGTSAQYF
J: TRBJ2-3; D: -; size: -; V: TRBV29-1; DNA: TGCAGCGTTGAGGGCGATAGCACAGATACGCAGTATTTT; CDR3: CSVEGDSTDTQYF
J: TRBJ2-7; D: TRBD1; size: -; V: TRBV20-1; DNA: TGCAGTGCCCCGGGACAGGGGTTCTACGAGCAGTACTTC; CDR3: CSAPGQGFYEQYF
J: TRBJ2-1; D: -; size: -; V: TRBV2; DNA: TGTGCCAGCAGCCCAGAGGGGACTTTGAGGAATGAGCAGTTCTTC; CDR3: CASSPEGTLRNEQFF
J: TRBJ1-5; D: -; size: once; V: TRBV30; DNA: TGTGCCTGGAGTGTAGGGCGTCAGCCCCAGCATTTT; CDR3: CAWSVGRQPQHF
J: TRBJ2-3; D: -; size: -; V: TRBV30; DNA: TGTGCCTGGAGTGTTCGGACAGCCAATACGCAGTATTTT; CDR3: CAWSVRTANTQYF
J: TRBJ2-1; D: TRBD2; size: -; V: TRBV7-9; DNA: TGTGCCAGCAGCTTAGGGGGCGGGGGATTCAATGAGCAGTTCTTC; CDR3: CASSLGGGGFNEQFF
J: TRBJ2-7; D: TRBD1; size: -; V: TRBV13; DNA: TGTGCCAGCAGTCACAGGGGGGAGCAGTACTTC; CDR3: CASSHRGEQYF
J: TRBJ2-3; D: -; size: -; V: TRBV28; DNA: TGTGCCAGCAGAGACACAGGGACAGATACGCAGTATTTT; CDR3: CASRDTGTDTQYF
J: TRBJ1-2; D: -; size: once; V: TRBV6-5; DNA: TGTGCCAGCACTACCTTAGGGAATAACTATGGCTACACCTTC; CDR3: CASTTLGNNYGYTF
J: TRBJ2-7; D: -; size: -; V: TRBV6-1; DNA: TGTGCCAGCACAAAGCAGTTCTACGGTAGCTCCTACGAGCAGTACTTC; CDR3: CASTKQFYGSSYEQYF
J: TRBJ2-5; D: TRBD2; size: -; V: TRBV5-1; DNA: TGCGCCAGCAGCTTGGGGCCGGGAGGGCAAGAGACCCAGTACTTC; CDR3: CASSLGPGGQETQYF
J: TRBJ1-4; D: TRBD1; size: -; V: TRBV12-3/TRBV12-4; DNA: TGTGCCAGCAGTTCCCCGGGGACAGCGAATGAAAAACTGTTTTTT; CDR3: CASSSPGTANEKLFF
J: TRBJ2-7; D: TRBD2; size: -; V: TRBV20-1; DNA: TGCAGTGCTAGAGTGTGGTCTAGCGGGAGGGCCAGAAACTACGAGCAGTACTTC; CDR3: CSARVWSSGRARNYEQYF
J: TRBJ2-3; D: -; size: -; V: TRBV29-1; DNA: TGCAGCGTTGCTACAGGGTCCACAGATACGCAGTATTTT; CDR3: CSVATGSTDTQYF
J: TRBJ2-3; D: -; size: -; V: TRBV6-2/TRBV6-3; DNA: TGTGCCAGCAGCTCCGGGACTCGAGGGACAGATACGCAGTATTTT; CDR3: CASSSGTRGTDTQYF
J: TRBJ1-1; D: -; size: -; V: TRBV2; DNA: TGTGCCAGCATGCAGGTCACTGAAGCTTTCTTT; CDR3: CASMQVTEAFF
J: TRBJ2-6; D: -; size: -; V: TRBV15; DNA: TGTGCCACCAGCAGAGATACGACTGGGGCCAACGTCCTGACTTTC; CDR3: CATSRDTTGANVLTF
J: TRBJ2-3; D: TRBD1; size: -; V: TRBV24-1; DNA: TGTGCCACCAGTGACTTGACAGGGGTTGGAGATACGCAGTATTTT; CDR3: CATSDLTGVGDTQYF
J: TRBJ2-5; D: TRBD1; size: -; V: TRBV5-1; DNA: TGCGCCAGCAGCTTGATCAGGGGGCTCCAAGAGACCCAGTACTTC; CDR3: CASSLIRGLQETQYF
J: TRBJ2-1; D: TRBD2; size: -; V: TRBV29-1; DNA: TGCAGCGGTGGACTAGCGGACAATGAGCAGTTCTTC; CDR3: CSGGLADNEQFF
J: TRBJ2-7; D: -; size: -; V: TRBV4-3; DNA: TGCGCCAGCAGCCAAGATGGGGGGTTGGGAGAGCAGTACTTC; CDR3: CASSQDGGLGEQYF
J: TRBJ2-2; D: -; size: -; V: TRBV20-1; DNA: TGCAGTGCGACCGCCGGGTTTTCGGGCACCGGGGAGCTGTTTTTT; CDR3: CSATAGFSGTGELFF
J: TRBJ1-5; D: -; size: -; V: TRBV27; DNA: TGTGCCAGCAGAGGGCAGGGTGGACAGCCCCAGCATTTT; CDR3: CASRGQGGQPQHF
J: TRBJ2-5; D: -; size: -; V: TRBV4-1; DNA: TGCGCCAGCAGCCTAGGACAGAGAGAGACCCAGTACTTC; CDR3: CASSLGQRETQYF
J: TRBJ2-2; D: -; size: -; V: TRBV29-1; DNA: TGCAGCGTTAATGAGGGAGGGAACACCGGGGAGCTGTTTTTT; CDR3: CSVNEGGNTGELFF
J: TRBJ2-6; D: -; size: -; V: TRBV18; DNA: TGTGCCAGCTCACCACCGCTGGGGGACCCTGGGGCCAACGTCCTGACTTTC; CDR3: CASSPPLGDPGANVLTF
J: TRBJ2-7; D: TRBD1; size: -; V: TRBV25-1; DNA: TGTGCCAGCAGCCGGGACAGGGATTCCTACGAGCAGTACTTC; CDR3: CASSRDRDSYEQYF
J: TRBJ2-1; D: -; size: -; V: TRBV20-1; DNA: TGCAGTGCTAGCCTATCCTACAATGAGCAGTTCTTC; CDR3: CSASLSYNEQFF
J: TRBJ2-3; D: -; size: -; V: TRBV12-3/TRBV12-4; DNA: TGTGCCTCGTCTGAAGGGGGAGTTAAGCCGGGTACGCAGTATTTT; CDR3: CASSEGGVKPGTQYF
J: TRBJ1-2; D: -; size: once; V: TRBV7-9; DNA: TGTGCCAGCAGCTTAGGAGGAGATCGGGGCTACACCTTC; CDR3: CASSLGGDRGYTF
J: TRBJ2-1; D: -; size: -; V: TRBV7-9; DNA: TGTGCCAGCAGCCCCCGGTGGATAGCGGACAAAACCTACAATGAGCAGTTCTTC; CDR3: CASSPRWIADKTYNEQFF
J: TRBJ2-5; D: TRBD2; size: -; V: TRBV20-1; DNA: TGCAGTGCTACGGGCCTAGCGGGGAAGACCCAGTACTTC; CDR3: CSATGLAGKTQYF
J: TRBJ2-1; D: TRBD2; size: -; V: TRBV7-2; DNA: TGTGCCAGCAGCGACGGAATAGCGGGAGTCAACAATGAGCAGTTCTTC; CDR3: CASSDGIAGVNNEQFF